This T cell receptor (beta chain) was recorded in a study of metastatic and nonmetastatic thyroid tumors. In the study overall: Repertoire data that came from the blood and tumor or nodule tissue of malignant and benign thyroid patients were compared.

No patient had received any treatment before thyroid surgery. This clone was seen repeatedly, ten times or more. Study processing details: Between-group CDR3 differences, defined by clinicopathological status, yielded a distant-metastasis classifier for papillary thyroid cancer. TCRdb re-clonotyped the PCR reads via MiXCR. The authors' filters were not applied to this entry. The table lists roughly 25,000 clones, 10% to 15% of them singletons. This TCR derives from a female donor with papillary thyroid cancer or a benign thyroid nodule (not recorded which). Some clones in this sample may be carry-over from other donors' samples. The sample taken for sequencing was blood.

CDR3 nucleotide sequence: TGTGCCAGCAGCCCCCGGACTGATAGCTCCTACGAGCAGTACTTC. Translated: CASSPRTDSSYEQYF. The V call is TRBV6-2 or TRBV6-3, the J call TRBJ2-7, with D possibly TRBD2 on 5 matching bases. Trimming shortened V by 6 bases and J by 0 bases, and 15 bases separated the two germline ends. Germline V gene data show CDR1 as MNHEY and CDR2 as SVGEGT. This CDR3 is 15 amino acids long.